This T cell receptor beta chain was recovered during a study of blood T cell repertoires in COVID-19. On the study more broadly: Spain, Italy and the United States supplied samples that represented acute and convalescent COVID-19. T cells, B-cell-depleted T cells, or PBMCs supplied cDNA or gDNA.

Some clones are missing from TCRdb's copy, which holds only in-frame ones; the method was immunoSEQ multiplex PCR. The table lists 120,000 to 150,000 clones, around nine tenths of them singletons, with more than 5% in the top ten. Germline V gene lookup returns CDR1 KGHSH and CDR2 LQKENI. Trimming cost V 3 bases and J 1 base, with 12 bases left between them. The CDR3 totals 15 residues. This clonotype was sampled from a human donor in a cohort sampled during active COVID-19. The source material was peripheral blood. This chain connects TRBV18 to TRBJ1-1; TRBD1 might be the D (6 bases). The CDR3 reads CASSPTQTGNTEAFF. Here the CDR3 DNA reads TGTGCCAGCTCACCCACACAGACAGGGAACACTGAAGCTTTCTTT.